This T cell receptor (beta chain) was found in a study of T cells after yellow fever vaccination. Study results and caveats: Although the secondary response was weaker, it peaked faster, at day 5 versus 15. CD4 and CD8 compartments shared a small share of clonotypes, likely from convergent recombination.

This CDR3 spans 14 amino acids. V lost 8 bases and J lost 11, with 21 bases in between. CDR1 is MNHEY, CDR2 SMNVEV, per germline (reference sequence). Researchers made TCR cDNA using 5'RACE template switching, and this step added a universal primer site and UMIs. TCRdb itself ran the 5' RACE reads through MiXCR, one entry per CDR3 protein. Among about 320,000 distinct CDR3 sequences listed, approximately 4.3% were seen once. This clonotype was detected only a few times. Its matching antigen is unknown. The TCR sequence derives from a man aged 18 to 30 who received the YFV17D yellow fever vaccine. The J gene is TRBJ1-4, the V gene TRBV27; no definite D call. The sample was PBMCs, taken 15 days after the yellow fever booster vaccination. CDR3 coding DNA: TGTGCCAGCGGAGAATCTGACACCGCGTGGAAACTGTTTTTT. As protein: CASGESDTAWKLFF.